The 21 T cell receptor beta chains below all came from one sample that was sequenced in a study of blood T cell repertoires in COVID-19. This table comes from immunoSEQ multiplex PCR, and its TCRdb copy is limited to in-frame clones, with some not included. The sample comprises roughly 150,000 clones, about 80% of which are singletons, and under 2.5% rests with the top ten. Material: peripheral blood. The source of these receptors is a woman older than 75 with acute or convalescent COVID-19.

J is TRBJ2-1 and V is TRBV6-5; TRBD1 agrees at 7 bases. CDR1 is MNHEY and CDR2 is SVGAGI in the germline V gene. The trim removed 6 bases at V and 2 bases at J, leaving 4 bases unmatched. The CDR3 totals 14 residues. In DNA form, the CDR3 reads TGTGCCAGCAGGGGGGACAGTCCCTACAATGAGCAGTTCTTC. Its protein is CASRGDSPYNEQFF.

The rearrangement joins TRBV28 to TRBJ1-2; D call uncertain. Looked up from germline, CDR1 is MDHEN and CDR2 is SYDVKM. CDR3 length equals 12 residues. The ends were cut back, 9 bases at V and 4 bases at J, with 12 bases in the middle. The CDR3 spells CASKLHGYGYTF. For the CDR3, the DNA is TGTGCCAGTAAATTGCACGGCTATGGCTACACCTTC.

The chain carries TRBV28 and TRBJ2-7; 7 nucleotides line up with TRBD1. The CDR3 spans 12 residues. The ends lost 6 bases at V and 6 bases at J; junction bases unmatched: 5. Germline CDR1 and CDR2: MDHEN and SYDVKM. CDR3 protein: CASRQGVGEQYF. The CDR3 DNA reads as TGTGCCAGCAGGCAGGGGGTCGGCGAGCAGTACTTC.

This rearrangement joins TRBV4-1 to TRBJ1-6; D not resolved. This CDR3 spans 13 amino acids. From germline, CDR1 is MGHRA and CDR2 YSYEKL. V was pared by 4 bases and J by 8 bases, with 9 bases between. The CDR3 here is CASSPRVDSPLHF. CDR3 nucleotides: TGCGCCAGCAGCCCTAGAGTGGATTCACCCCTCCACTTT.

J is TRBJ2-7 and V is TRBV6-2 or TRBV6-3; TRBD1 might be the D (6 bases). The ends were cut back, 2 bases at V and 5 bases at J, with 13 bases in the middle. The CDR3 length is 14 residues. Germline CDR1 is MNHEY and CDR2 is SVGEGT. DNA of the CDR3: TGTGCCAGCAGTTACATGATGGACAGAAACGAGCAGTACTTC. The encoded protein is CASSYMMDRNEQYF.

The chain joins TRBV6-2 or TRBV6-3 to TRBJ1-2; TRBD1 agrees at 9 bases. The length of the CDR3 is 15 residues. Germline V gene sequence: CDR1 MNHEY, CDR2 SVGEGT. V gave up 0 bases and J gave up 2 bases; unmatched junction bases: 1. The CDR3 DNA reads as TGTGCCAGCAGTTACTCCGGACAGGGGAACTATGGCTACACCTTC. Protein: CASSYSGQGNYGYTF.

This clone was seen just once. The chain carries TRBV5-1 and TRBJ2-7; 12 bases map to TRBD2. CDR1 SGHRS and CDR2 YFSETQ come from the germline V gene. J gave up 7 bases and V 5 bases, and 7 bases lay outside the gene matches. The CDR3 totals 14 residues. This CDR3 is CASSSGTSGFEQYF. CDR3 in DNA: TGCGCCAGCAGTTCCGGGACTAGCGGGTTTGAGCAGTACTTC. Combining the CDR3 with reference TRBV5-1 and TRBJ2-7 gives the whole variable domain KAGVTQTPRYLIKTRGQQVTLSCSPISGHRSVSWYQQTPGQGLQFLFEYFSETQRNKGNFPGRFSGRQFSNSRSEMNVSTLELGDSALYLCASSSGTSGFEQYFGPGTRLTVT.

This sequence joins TRBV4-1 and TRBJ1-2; 11 nucleotides line up with TRBD1. Germline CDR1 is MGHRA and CDR2 is YSYEKL. V shed 5 bases and J 8 bases; nucleotides not matched to a gene: 4. The CDR3 runs 13 residues. The CDR3 is CASSGQGAQGYTF. The CDR3 DNA is TGCGCCAGCAGCGGACAGGGGGCGCAAGGCTACACCTTC.

V is TRBV28 and J is TRBJ2-1; 9 positions agree with TRBD2. This CDR3 is 15 amino acids long. Germline loops: CDR1 MDHEN, CDR2 SYDVKM. V was clipped by 5 bases and J by 9 bases; unmatched bases: 11. The CDR3 DNA reads TGTGCCAGCAGTCCGGCGGGGGGGCCGCGTGGTGAGCAGTTCTTC. This encodes CASSPAGGPRGEQFF.

This clone was seen only once. This chain links TRBV2 with TRBJ1-6; 9 bases are a match to TRBD1. Germline CDR1 reads SNHLY; CDR2 reads FYNNEI. V was pared by 11 bases and J by 9 bases, with 14 bases of the junction left unmatched. This CDR3 spans 15 amino acids. DNA of the CDR3: TGTGCCGGGCATCGAGGGACAGGGAGCGGTTCACCCCTCCACTTT. This encodes CAGHRGTGSGSPLHF.

This clone was seen just once. The chain is built from TRBV24-1 and TRBJ1-4, with D possibly TRBD1 on 5 matching bases. V lost 0 bases and J lost 7, with 14 bases in between. This CDR3 spans 16 amino acids. CDR1 is KGHDR, CDR2 SFDVKD, per germline. The CDR3 DNA follows: TGTGCCACCAGTGATTTGGGGTTAGGGGTTCGTGAAAAACTGTTTTTT. Residues: CATSDLGLGVREKLFF.

This chain connects TRBV29-1 to TRBJ2-5; 10 bases are shared with TRBD1. Germline trimming cut 3 bases from V and 3 bases from J; bases unmatched to any gene: 4. There are 14 residues in the CDR3. Germline-derived CDR1 and CDR2 are SQVTM and ANQGSEA. Here the CDR3 DNA reads TGCAGCGTTGAGGGGGGACAGGGGAAAGAGACCCAGTACTTC. Its translation: CSVEGGQGKETQYF.

This clone was detected once. V usage is TRBV29-1 and J usage is TRBJ1-2; 7 bases are a match to TRBD1. The CDR3 is 13 amino acids. CDR1 SQVTM and CDR2 ANQGSEA come from the germline V gene. After removal of 4 bases from V and 1 base from J, the junction contained 3 bases not matched to a gene. The chain's CDR3 is CSVGQGVNYGYTF. CDR3 nucleotides: TGCAGCGTTGGACAGGGTGTTAACTATGGCTACACCTTC. The full variable domain, in which reference TRBV29-1 and TRBJ1-2 provide the parts outside the CDR3, is SAVISQKPSRDICQRGTSLTIQCQVDSQVTMMFWYRQQPGQSLTLIATANQGSEATYESGFVIDKFPISRPNLTFSTLTVSNMSPEDSSIYLCSVGQGVNYGYTFGSGTRLTVV.

This chain uses TRBV5-5 with TRBJ2-7, with D uncertain. CDR1 is SGHKS and CDR2 is YYEKEE in the germline V gene (reference sequence). The CDR3 consists of 13 residues. V lost 0 bases, J lost 3 bases, and 7 bases lay in between. CDR3 nucleotides: TGTGCCAGCAGCTTGGCCCGGAGCTACGAGCAGTACTTC. Its translation is CASSLARSYEQYF.

The rearrangement uses TRBV4-3 and TRBJ2-3; 14 bases agree with TRBD2. Germline V gives CDR1 LGHNA, CDR2 YSLEER. This CDR3 spans 18 amino acids. V gave up 1 base and J gave up 3 bases; unmatched junction bases: 6. The CDR3 DNA reads TGCGCCAGCAGCCAAGTGGGACTAGCGGGAGTGGGTACAGATACGCAGTATTTT. As protein: CASSQVGLAGVGTDTQYF.

V gene TRBV7-2 combines with J gene TRBJ2-1; 11 bases align to TRBD2. CDR3 length: 15 amino acids. The junction had 5 bases not matched to a gene; V was cut back by 4 bases and J by 6 bases. Germline loops: CDR1 SGHTA, CDR2 FQGNSA. The chain's CDR3 is CASSSLAGGVNEQFF. In nucleotides, the CDR3 is TGTGCCAGCAGCTCTTTAGCGGGGGGGGTCAATGAGCAGTTCTTC.

This clone was seen once. The V and J genes are TRBV6-1 and TRBJ1-1; D is possibly TRBD1 (5 bases). Germline CDR1 MNHNS, CDR2 SASEGT. This CDR3 region has 15 residues. Trimming took 3 bases from V and 0 from J, leaving 11 bases between them. CDR3 nucleotide sequence: TGTGCCAGCAGTGATTTAGGGGCGGTGAACACTGAAGCTTTCTTT. As protein: CASSDLGAVNTEAFF.

The chain uses TRBV18 and TRBJ2-1, with D possibly matching TRBD1 (8 bases). Looked up from germline, CDR1 is KGHSH and CDR2 is LQKENI. The V gene lost 5 bases and the J gene lost 0 bases, with 14 bases spanning the gap. The CDR3 is 16 amino acids. The CDR3 sequence: CASSLQGGLSYNEQFF. For the CDR3, the DNA is TGTGCCAGCTCATTACAGGGGGGGCTCTCCTACAATGAGCAGTTCTTC.

The chain joins TRBV11-3 to TRBJ2-1, with D unresolved. V was shortened by 5 bases and J by 3 bases, with 8 bases between the two germline ends. The germline CDR1 and CDR2 sequences are SGHNT and YENEEA. The CDR3 totals 13 residues. In DNA, the CDR3 is TGTGCCAGCAGCATACACGTCTACAATGAGCAGTTCTTC. It codes for CASSIHVYNEQFF.

This chain links TRBV30 with TRBJ2-5, with TRBD2 matching 13 bases. CDR3 length: 16 amino acids. V lost 0 bases to trimming and J lost 2 bases; unmatched junction nucleotides: 3. CDR1 GTSNPN and CDR2 SVGIG come from the germline V gene (reference sequence). CDR3 DNA: TGTGCCTGGAGTGTGGGACTAGCGGGGACACAAGAGACCCAGTACTTC. Its protein is CAWSVGLAGTQETQYF.

The chain has TRBV12-3 or TRBV12-4 and TRBJ1-2, with TRBD1 matching 7 bases. Losses at the gene ends were 8 bases for V and 5 bases for J; bases not matched to a gene: 8. The CDR3 has 13 residues. The CDR3: CASRQTGRYGYTF. The DNA for the CDR3 is TGTGCCAGCCGACAGACAGGGAGGTATGGCTACACCTTC.